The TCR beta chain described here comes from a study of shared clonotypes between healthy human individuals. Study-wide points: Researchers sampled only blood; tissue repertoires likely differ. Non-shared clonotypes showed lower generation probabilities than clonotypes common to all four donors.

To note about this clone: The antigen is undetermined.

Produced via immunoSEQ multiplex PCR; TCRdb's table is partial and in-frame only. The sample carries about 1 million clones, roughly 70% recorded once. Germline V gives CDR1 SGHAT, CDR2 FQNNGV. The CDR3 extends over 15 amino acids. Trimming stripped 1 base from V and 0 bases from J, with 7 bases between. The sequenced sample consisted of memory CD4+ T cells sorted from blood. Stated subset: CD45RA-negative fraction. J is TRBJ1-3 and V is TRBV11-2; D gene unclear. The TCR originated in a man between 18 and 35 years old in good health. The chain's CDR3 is CASSLGEHSGNTIYF. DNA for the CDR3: TGTGCCAGCAGCTTAGGTGAACACTCTGGAAACACCATATATTTT. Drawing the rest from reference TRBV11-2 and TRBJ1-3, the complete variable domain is EAGVAQSPRYKIIEKRQSVAFWCNPISGHATLYWYQQILGQGPKLLIQFQNNGVVDDSQLPKDRFSAERLKGVDSTLKIQPAKLEDSAVYLCASSLGEHSGNTIYFGEGSWLTVV.